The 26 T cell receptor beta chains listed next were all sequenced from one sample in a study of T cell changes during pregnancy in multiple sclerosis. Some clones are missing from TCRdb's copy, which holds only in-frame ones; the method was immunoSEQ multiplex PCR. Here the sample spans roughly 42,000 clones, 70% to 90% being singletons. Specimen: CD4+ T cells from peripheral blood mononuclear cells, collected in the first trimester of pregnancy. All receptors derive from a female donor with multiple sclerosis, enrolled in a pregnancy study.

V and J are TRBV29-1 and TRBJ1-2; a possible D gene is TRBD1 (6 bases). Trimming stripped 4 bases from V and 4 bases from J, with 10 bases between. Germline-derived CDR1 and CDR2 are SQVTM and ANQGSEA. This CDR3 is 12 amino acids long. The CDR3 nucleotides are TGCAGCGTTGCTACAGGGATCTATGGCTACACCTTC. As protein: CSVATGIYGYTF.

CDR3 sequence (DNA): TGCGCAGGCGCTGTGTCCGGGAGGGAAGAGACCCAGTACTTC. As protein: CAGAVSGREETQYF. The rearrangement joins TRBV10-1 to TRBJ2-5; 8 nucleotides agree with TRBD2. In germline, CDR1 is WNHNN, CDR2 SYGVQD (reference sequence). The CDR3 spans 14 residues.

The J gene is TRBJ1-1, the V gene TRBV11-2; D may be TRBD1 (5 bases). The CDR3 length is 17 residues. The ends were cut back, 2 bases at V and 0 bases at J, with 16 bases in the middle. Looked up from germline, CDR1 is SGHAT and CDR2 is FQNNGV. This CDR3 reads CASSLKRDWAMNTEAFF. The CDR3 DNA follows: TGTGCCAGCAGCTTAAAGCGGGACTGGGCAATGAACACTGAAGCTTTCTTT.

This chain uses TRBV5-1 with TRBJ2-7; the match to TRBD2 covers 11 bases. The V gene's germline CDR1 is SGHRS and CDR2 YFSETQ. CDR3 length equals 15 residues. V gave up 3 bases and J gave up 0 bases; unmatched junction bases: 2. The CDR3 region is CASSSGLAGSYEQYF. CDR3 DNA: TGCGCCAGCAGCTCTGGACTAGCGGGCTCCTACGAGCAGTACTTC.

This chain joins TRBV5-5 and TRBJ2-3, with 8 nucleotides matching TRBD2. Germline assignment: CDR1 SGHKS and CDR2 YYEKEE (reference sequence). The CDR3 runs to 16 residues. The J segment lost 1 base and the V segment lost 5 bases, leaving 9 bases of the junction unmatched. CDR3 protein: CASSLFRAGGTDTQYF. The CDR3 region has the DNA TGTGCCAGCAGTCTTTTCCGAGCGGGAGGCACAGATACGCAGTATTTT.

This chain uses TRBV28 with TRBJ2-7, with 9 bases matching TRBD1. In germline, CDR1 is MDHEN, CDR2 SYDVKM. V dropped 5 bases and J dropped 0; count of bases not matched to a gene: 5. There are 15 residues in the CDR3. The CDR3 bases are TGTGCCAGCAGTACAGGGGGCCTGAGCTCCTACGAGCAGTACTTC. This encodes CASSTGGLSSYEQYF.

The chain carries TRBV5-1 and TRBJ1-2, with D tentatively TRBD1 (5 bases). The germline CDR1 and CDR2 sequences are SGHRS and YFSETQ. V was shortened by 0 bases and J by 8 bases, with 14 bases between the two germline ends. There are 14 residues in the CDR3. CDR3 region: CASSLEGYSKGYTF. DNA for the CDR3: TGCGCCAGCAGCTTGGAGGGGTATAGTAAAGGCTACACCTTC. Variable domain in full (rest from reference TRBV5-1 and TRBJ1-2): KAGVTQTPRYLIKTRGQQVTLSCSPISGHRSVSWYQQTPGQGLQFLFEYFSETQRNKGNFPGRFSGRQFSNSRSEMNVSTLELGDSALYLCASSLEGYSKGYTFGSGTRLTVV.

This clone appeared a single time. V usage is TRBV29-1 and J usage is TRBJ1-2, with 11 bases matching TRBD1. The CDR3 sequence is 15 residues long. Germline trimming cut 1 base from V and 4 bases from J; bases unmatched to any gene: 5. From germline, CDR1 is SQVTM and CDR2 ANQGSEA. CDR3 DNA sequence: TGCAGCGTTGAAGGGGACAGGGGGAAGACCTATGGCTACACCTTC. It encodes CSVEGDRGKTYGYTF.

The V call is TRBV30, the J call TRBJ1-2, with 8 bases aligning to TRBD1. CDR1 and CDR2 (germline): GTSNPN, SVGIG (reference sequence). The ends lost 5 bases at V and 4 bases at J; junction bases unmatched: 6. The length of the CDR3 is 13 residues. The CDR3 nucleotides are TGTGCCTGGTGTCCTGGACAGGGCTATGGCTACACCTTC. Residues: CAWCPGQGYGYTF.

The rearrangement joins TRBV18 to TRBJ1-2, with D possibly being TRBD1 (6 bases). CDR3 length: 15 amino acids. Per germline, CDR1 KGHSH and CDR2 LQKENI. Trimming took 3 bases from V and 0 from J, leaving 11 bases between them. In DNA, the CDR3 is TGTGCCAGCTCACCTTCACGACAGGCTAACTATGGCTACACCTTC. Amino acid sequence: CASSPSRQANYGYTF. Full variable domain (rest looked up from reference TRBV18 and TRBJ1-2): NAGVMQNPRHLVRRRGQEARLRCSPMKGHSHVYWYRQLPEEGLKFMVYLQKENIIDESGMPKERFSAEFPKEGPSILRIQQVVRGDSAAYFCASSPSRQANYGYTFGSGTRLTVV.

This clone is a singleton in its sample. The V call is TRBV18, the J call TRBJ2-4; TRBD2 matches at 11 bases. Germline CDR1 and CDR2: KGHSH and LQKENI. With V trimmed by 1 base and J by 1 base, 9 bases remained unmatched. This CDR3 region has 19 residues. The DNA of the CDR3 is TGTGCCAGCTCACCACGGGTAGCGGGAGGGGCGGAGGCCAAAAACATTCAGTACTTC. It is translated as CASSPRVAGGAEAKNIQYF.

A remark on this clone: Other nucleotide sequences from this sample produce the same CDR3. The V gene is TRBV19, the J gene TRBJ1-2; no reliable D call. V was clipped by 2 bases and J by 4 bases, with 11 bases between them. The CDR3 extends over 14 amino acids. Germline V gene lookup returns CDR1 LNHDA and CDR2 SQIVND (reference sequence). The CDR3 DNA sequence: TGTGCCAGTAGTATAAGCCCCGGCGGCTATGGCTACACCTTC. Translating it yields CASSISPGGYGYTF.

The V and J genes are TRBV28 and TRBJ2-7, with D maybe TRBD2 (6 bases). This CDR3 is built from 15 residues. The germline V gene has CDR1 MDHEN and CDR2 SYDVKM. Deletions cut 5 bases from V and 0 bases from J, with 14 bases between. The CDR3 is CASSPGLAASYEQYF. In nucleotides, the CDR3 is TGTGCCAGCAGTCCCGGGTTAGCGGCCTCCTACGAGCAGTACTTC.

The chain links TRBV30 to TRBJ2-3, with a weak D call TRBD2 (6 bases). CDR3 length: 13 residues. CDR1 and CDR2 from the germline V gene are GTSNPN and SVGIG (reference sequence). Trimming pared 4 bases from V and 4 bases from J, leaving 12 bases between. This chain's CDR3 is CAWTRGSPDTQYF. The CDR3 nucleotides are TGTGCCTGGACTCGGGGGAGCCCAGATACGCAGTATTTT.

The CDR3 DNA reads TGTGCCAGCAGTTTATCTTCACAGGTAGAAAAACTGTTTTTT. It translates to CASSLSSQVEKLFF. The chain carries TRBV27 and TRBJ1-4; maybe TRBD1 (5 bases). The ends were cut back, 0 bases at V and 8 bases at J, with 10 bases in the middle. Germline V gives CDR1 MNHEY, CDR2 SMNVEV (reference sequence). There are 14 residues in the CDR3.

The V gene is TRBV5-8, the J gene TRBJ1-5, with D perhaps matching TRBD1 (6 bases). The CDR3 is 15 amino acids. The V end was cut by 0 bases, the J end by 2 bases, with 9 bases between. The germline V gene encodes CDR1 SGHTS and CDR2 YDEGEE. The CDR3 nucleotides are TGTGCCAGCAGCTTGGGACAGGCGGGCAATCAGCCCCAGCATTTT. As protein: CASSLGQAGNQPQHF.

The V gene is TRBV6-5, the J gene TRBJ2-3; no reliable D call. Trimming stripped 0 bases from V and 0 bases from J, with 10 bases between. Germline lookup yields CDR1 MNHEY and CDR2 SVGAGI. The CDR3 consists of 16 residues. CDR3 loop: CASSYSGRPSTDTQYF. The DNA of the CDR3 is TGTGCCAGCAGTTACTCCGGCAGGCCCAGCACAGATACGCAGTATTTT.

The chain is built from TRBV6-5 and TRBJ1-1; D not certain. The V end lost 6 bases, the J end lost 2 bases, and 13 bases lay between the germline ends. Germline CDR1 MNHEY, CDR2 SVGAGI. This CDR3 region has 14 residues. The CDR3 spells CASSPSRVNTEAFF. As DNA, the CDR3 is TGTGCCAGCAGCCCCTCTCGGGTAAACACTGAAGCTTTCTTT.

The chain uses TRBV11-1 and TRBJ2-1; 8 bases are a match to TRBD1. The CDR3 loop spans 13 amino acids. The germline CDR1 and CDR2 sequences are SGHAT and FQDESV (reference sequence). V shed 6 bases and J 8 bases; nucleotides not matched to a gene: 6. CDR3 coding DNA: TGTGCCAGCAGTGAGGGACAGGTCTATGAGCAGTTCTTC. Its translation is CASSEGQVYEQFF.

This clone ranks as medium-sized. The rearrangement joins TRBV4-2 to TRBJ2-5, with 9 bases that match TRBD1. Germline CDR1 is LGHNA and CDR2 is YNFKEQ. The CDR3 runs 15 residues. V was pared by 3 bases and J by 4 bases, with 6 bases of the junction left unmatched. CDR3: CASSQTGQGRETQYF. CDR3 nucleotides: TGTGCCAGCAGCCAGACGGGACAGGGACGAGAGACCCAGTACTTC.

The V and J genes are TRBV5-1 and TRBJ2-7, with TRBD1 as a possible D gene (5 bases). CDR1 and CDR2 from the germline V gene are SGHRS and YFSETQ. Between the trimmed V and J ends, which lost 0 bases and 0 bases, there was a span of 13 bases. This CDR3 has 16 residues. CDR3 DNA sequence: TGCGCCAGCAGCTTGGCCGGCAGGACACGCTCCTACGAGCAGTACTTC. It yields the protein CASSLAGRTRSYEQYF.

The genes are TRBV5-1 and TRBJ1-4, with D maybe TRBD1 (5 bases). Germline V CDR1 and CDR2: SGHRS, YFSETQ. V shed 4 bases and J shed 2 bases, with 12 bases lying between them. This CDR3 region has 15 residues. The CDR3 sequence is CASSVPGATNEKLFF. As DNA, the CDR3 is TGCGCCAGCAGCGTCCCTGGGGCGACTAATGAAAAACTGTTTTTT. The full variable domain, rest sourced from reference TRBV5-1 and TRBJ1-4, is KAGVTQTPRYLIKTRGQQVTLSCSPISGHRSVSWYQQTPGQGLQFLFEYFSETQRNKGNFPGRFSGRQFSNSRSEMNVSTLELGDSALYLCASSVPGATNEKLFFGSGTQLSVL.

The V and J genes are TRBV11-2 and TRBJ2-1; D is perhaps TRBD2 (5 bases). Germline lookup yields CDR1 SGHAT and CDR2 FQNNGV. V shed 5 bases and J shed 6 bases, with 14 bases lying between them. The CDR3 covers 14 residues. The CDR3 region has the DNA TGTGCCAGCAGCCTGTCTAGAGGGAGCAATGAGCAGTTCTTC. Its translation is CASSLSRGSNEQFF.

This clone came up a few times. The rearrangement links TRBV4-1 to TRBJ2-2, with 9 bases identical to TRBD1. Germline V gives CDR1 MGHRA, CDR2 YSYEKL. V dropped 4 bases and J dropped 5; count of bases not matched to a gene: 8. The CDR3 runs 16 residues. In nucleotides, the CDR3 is TGCGCCAGCAGCCCCGGGACAGGGTTGGAGACCGGGGAGCTGTTTTTT. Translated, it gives CASSPGTGLETGELFF.

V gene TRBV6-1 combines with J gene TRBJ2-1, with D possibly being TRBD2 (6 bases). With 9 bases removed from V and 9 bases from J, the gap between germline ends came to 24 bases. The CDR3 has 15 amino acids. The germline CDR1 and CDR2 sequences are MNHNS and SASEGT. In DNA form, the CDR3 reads TGTGCCAGTTTCGAAAGGCTAGCGAAGGGTAGTGAGCAGTTCTTC. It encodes CASFERLAKGSEQFF.

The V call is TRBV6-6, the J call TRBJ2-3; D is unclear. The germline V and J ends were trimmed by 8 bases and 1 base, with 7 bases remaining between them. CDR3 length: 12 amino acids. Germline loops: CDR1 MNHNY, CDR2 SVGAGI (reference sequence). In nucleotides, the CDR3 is TGTGCCAGCTGCCGGGGCACAGATACGCAGTATTTT. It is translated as CASCRGTDTQYF.